This passage covers 18 T cell receptor beta chains from one sample sequenced in a study of post-analysis software for immune sequencing data. General study points: In patients, about 5 TRBV segments were more frequent than in controls, with TRBV5-6, TRBV5-1 and TRBV20-1 among them.

TCR beta cDNA libraries included unique molecular identifiers. TCRdb reanalysed the PCR reads using MiXCR and keeps one entry per CDR3 protein. The repertoire holds roughly 800,000 distinct CDR3 sequences, with about 45% as singletons. These receptors have no known antigen. Material: blood. Source of these receptors: a girl under 18 with multiple sclerosis.

This clonotype was picked up a small number of times. The V and J genes are TRBV29-1 and TRBJ2-1; D is perhaps TRBD1 (6 bases). The CDR3 sequence is 13 residues long. V lost 4 bases, J lost 9 bases, and 16 bases lay in between. The germline gives CDR1 SQVTM, CDR2 ANQGSEA. CDR3 nucleotides: TGCAGCGTTGGCAGGGGCCTATCGAGTGAGCAGTTCTTC. This gives the protein CSVGRGLSSEQFF.

The chain employs TRBV20-1 and TRBJ2-4; TRBD1 matches at 9 bases. The DNA end is a closer match to TRBJ2-7, so the J assignment may be wrong. The germline V gene has CDR1 DFQATT and CDR2 SNEGSKA (reference sequence). The CDR3 contains 15 residues. The CDR3 DNA reads TGCAGTGCTAGAGATCCAGGACAGGGGATCTACGAGCAGTACTTC. Amino acid sequence: CSARDPGQGIYEQYF.

The chain carries TRBV7-8 and TRBJ1-5, with D unresolved. This CDR3 contains 15 residues. Trimming took 5 bases from V and 2 from J, leaving 13 bases between them. Germline V CDR1 and CDR2: SGHVS, FQNEAQ. The CDR3 region is CASSLGSHGNQPQHF. The CDR3 DNA reads TGTGCCAGCAGCCTAGGGAGTCATGGCAATCAGCCCCAGCATTTT.

CDR3 residues: CASSQQSSGISYEQYF. The CDR3 coding sequence is TGCGCCAGCAGCCAACAGTCTAGCGGGATCTCCTACGAGCAGTACTTC. The J gene is TRBJ2-7, the V gene TRBV4-3; 9 bases line up with TRBD2. This CDR3 is built from 16 residues. Germline CDR1 LGHNA, CDR2 YSLEER. V shed 2 bases and J 0 bases; nucleotides not matched to a gene: 5.

The table lists this clonotype with a few counts. V gene TRBV7-9 combines with J gene TRBJ2-7, with TRBD2 identical over 12 bases. The ends lost 5 bases at V and 2 bases at J; junction bases unmatched: 10. Per the germline V gene, CDR1 is SEHNR and CDR2 is FQNEAQ (reference sequence). CDR3 size: 17 residues. The CDR3 DNA sequence: TGTGCCAGCAGCCCTCGGACTAGCGGGGATGGGACCTACGAGCAGTACTTC. Residues: CASSPRTSGDGTYEQYF.

The chain is built from TRBV6-6 and TRBJ2-2, with D unclear. This CDR3 region has 12 residues. Germline loops: CDR1 MNHNY, CDR2 SVGAGI (reference sequence). Trimming stripped 9 bases from V and 5 bases from J, with 10 bases between. The chain's CDR3 is CASRLVTGELFF. CDR3 in DNA: TGTGCCAGTAGACTGGTAACCGGGGAGCTGTTTTTT.

This chain joins TRBV5-1 and TRBJ2-4, with D perhaps matching TRBD1 (6 bases). The CDR3 totals 16 residues. The V end was cut by 4 bases, the J end by 5 bases, with 19 bases between. Germline V CDR1 and CDR2: SGHRS, YFSETQ. CDR3 coding DNA: TGCGCCAGCAGCCCGGATTGGGGGCGACGGGAAAACATTCAGTACTTC. It codes for CASSPDWGRRENIQYF.

Only a few counts were recorded for this clonotype. The chain joins TRBV7-9 to TRBJ2-5; TRBD2 aligns across 9 bases. CDR1 and CDR2 (germline): SEHNR, FQNEAQ (reference sequence). The CDR3 totals 17 residues. V gave up 1 base and J gave up 2 bases; unmatched junction bases: 8. The CDR3 DNA reads as TGTGCCAGCAGCTTAGTGGCAGCGGGAGGTAGACAAGAGACCCAGTACTTC. The encoded protein is CASSLVAAGGRQETQYF.

This clonotype was observed a handful of times. The chain uses TRBV12-3 or TRBV12-4 and TRBJ2-7, with 8 bases aligning to TRBD1. This CDR3 is 12 amino acids long. The junction had 3 bases not matched to a gene; V was cut back by 8 bases and J by 3 bases. The CDR3 is CASLGTGYEQYF. Written as DNA, the CDR3 is TGTGCCAGCCTCGGGACAGGCTACGAGCAGTACTTC.

The V and J genes are TRBV5-1 and TRBJ2-7, with D possibly TRBD2 on 6 matching bases. Trimming stripped 1 base from V and 4 bases from J, with 18 bases between. Germline V gene data show CDR1 as SGHRS and CDR2 as YFSETQ. The CDR3 spans 16 residues. The chain's CDR3 is CASSLFLPSEKYEQYF. The DNA of the CDR3 is TGCGCCAGCAGCTTGTTCCTCCCTAGCGAGAAGTACGAGCAGTACTTC.

This clonotype has just a few counts. This sequence joins TRBV12-3 or TRBV12-4 and TRBJ2-7; TRBD1 might be the D (6 bases). The CDR3 is 14 amino acids. Trimming stripped 5 bases from V and 6 bases from J, with 17 bases between. CDR3 in amino acids: CASSPQTGLGEQYF. DNA of the CDR3: TGTGCCAGCAGTCCCCAGACAGGCCTGGGCGAGCAGTACTTC.

The chain couples TRBV20-1 to TRBJ2-3; weak D call: TRBD2 (6 bases). Trimming cost V 6 bases and J 0 bases, with 19 bases left between them. This CDR3 has 16 residues. The germline gives CDR1 DFQATT, CDR2 SNEGSKA (reference sequence). The CDR3 bases are TGCAGTGCAACCTTTCCCAGCGGAGGGAGCACAGATACGCAGTATTTT. This gives the protein CSATFPSGGSTDTQYF.

This chain connects TRBV18 to TRBJ2-3; unclear D gene. The length of the CDR3 is 14 residues. With 3 bases removed from V and 4 bases from J, the gap between germline ends came to 11 bases. Germline CDR1 and CDR2: KGHSH and LQKENI. The chain's CDR3 is CASSPSGLADTQYF. Written as DNA, the CDR3 is TGTGCCAGCTCACCCTCGGGTCTCGCAGATACGCAGTATTTT.

This clonotype was observed a handful of times. This chain joins TRBV9 and TRBJ2-7; 10 positions agree with TRBD2. The CDR3 totals 12 residues. With V trimmed by 3 bases and J by 6 bases, 0 bases remained unmatched. Germline-derived CDR1 and CDR2 are SGDLS and YYNGEE. The CDR3, as DNA: TGTGCCAGCAGCGGGACTAGCGGCGAGCAGTACTTC. It translates to CASSGTSGEQYF.

The V gene is TRBV7-9, the J gene TRBJ2-5; 8 nucleotides agree with TRBD2. The J call is doubtful: the DNA matches TRBJ2-7 better. Germline loops: CDR1 SEHNR, CDR2 FQNEAQ (reference sequence). The CDR3 is 12 residues long. In DNA form, the CDR3 reads TGTGCCATAAGCGGGAGTATTTACGAGCAGTACTTC. Translated, it gives CAISGSIYEQYF.

The V gene is TRBV24-1, the J gene TRBJ2-1; D may be TRBD1 (5 bases). Between the trimmed V and J ends, which lost 9 bases and 4 bases, there was a span of 12 bases. CDR1 KGHDR and CDR2 SFDVKD come from the germline V gene. There are 13 residues in the CDR3. Written as DNA, the CDR3 is TGTGCCACCGGGTTGACAGAGTACAATGAGCAGTTCTTC. Translating it yields CATGLTEYNEQFF.

J is TRBJ1-3 and V is TRBV19; D not certain. The length of the CDR3 is 15 residues. V gave up 4 bases and J gave up 1 base, with 11 bases separating them. Germline V CDR1 and CDR2: LNHDA, SQIVND (reference sequence). This chain's CDR3 is CASSRRRESGNTIYF. CDR3 DNA: TGTGCCAGTAGTAGGAGACGGGAATCTGGAAACACCATATATTTT.

V and J are TRBV3-1 and TRBJ1-6; D is perhaps TRBD1 (6 bases). Germline values: CDR1 LGHDT, CDR2 YNNKEL (reference sequence). This CDR3 has 15 amino acids. Trimming removed 0 bases at V and 5 bases at J, with 8 bases between. The CDR3 DNA sequence: TGTGCCAGCAGCCAAGATAGGACAGATAATTCACCCCTCCACTTT. Protein: CASSQDRTDNSPLHF. The whole variable domain, filled in from reference TRBV3-1 and TRBJ1-6, reads DTAVSQTPKYLVTQMGNDKSIKCEQNLGHDTMYWYKQDSKKFLKIMFSYNNKELIINETVPNRFSPKSPDKAHLNLHINSLELGDSAVYFCASSQDRTDNSPLHFGNGTRLTVT.